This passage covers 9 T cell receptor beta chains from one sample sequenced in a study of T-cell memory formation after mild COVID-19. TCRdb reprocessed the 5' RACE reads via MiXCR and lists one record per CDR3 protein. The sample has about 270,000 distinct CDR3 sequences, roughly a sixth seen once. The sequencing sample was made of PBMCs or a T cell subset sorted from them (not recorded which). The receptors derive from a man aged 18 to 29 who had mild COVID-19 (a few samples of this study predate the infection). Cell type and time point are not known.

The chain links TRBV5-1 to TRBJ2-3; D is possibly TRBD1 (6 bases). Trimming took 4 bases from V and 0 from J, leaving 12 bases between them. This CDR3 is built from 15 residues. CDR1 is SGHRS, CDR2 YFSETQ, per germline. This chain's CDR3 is CASSTGTPSTDTQYF. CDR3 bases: TGCGCCAGCAGCACCGGGACACCTAGCACAGATACGCAGTATTTT.

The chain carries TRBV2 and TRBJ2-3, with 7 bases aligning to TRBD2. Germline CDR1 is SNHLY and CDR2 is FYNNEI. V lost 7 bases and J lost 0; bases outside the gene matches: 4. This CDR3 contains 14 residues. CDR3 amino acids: CASKPGLSTDTQYF. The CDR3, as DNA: TGTGCCAGCAAGCCGGGACTAAGCACAGATACGCAGTATTTT.

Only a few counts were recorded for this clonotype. The CDR3 DNA sequence: TGTGCCAGCAGCTCCCAGAACAACAATGAGCAGTTCTTC. Translation: CASSSQNNNEQFF. This chain connects TRBV11-3 to TRBJ2-1; D uncertain. Germline V gene data show CDR1 as SGHNT and CDR2 as YENEEA. This CDR3 comprises 13 residues. Trimming pared 4 bases from V and 5 bases from J, leaving 9 bases between.

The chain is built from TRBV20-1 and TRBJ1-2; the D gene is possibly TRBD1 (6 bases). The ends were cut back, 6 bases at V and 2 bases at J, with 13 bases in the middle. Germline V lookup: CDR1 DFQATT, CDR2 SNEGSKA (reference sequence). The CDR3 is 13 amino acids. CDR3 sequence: CSAEGGRNYGYTF. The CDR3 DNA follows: TGCAGTGCCGAGGGGGGAAGGAACTATGGCTACACCTTC.

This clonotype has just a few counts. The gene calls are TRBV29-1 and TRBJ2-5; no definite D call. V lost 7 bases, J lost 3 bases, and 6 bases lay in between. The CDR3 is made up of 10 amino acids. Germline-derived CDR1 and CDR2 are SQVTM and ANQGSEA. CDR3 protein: CSGRKETQYF. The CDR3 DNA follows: TGCAGCGGAAGGAAAGAGACCCAGTACTTC.

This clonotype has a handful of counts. CDR3 in DNA: TGTGCCAGCAACTCGGGGGGGGAGACCCAGTACTTC. The encoded protein is CASNSGGETQYF. V usage is TRBV28 and J usage is TRBJ2-5; TRBD2 matches at 8 bases. The CDR3 consists of 12 residues. The germline V gene has CDR1 MDHEN and CDR2 SYDVKM. The V gene end was trimmed by 7 bases and the J gene end by 5 bases; junction bases not matched to a gene: 3.

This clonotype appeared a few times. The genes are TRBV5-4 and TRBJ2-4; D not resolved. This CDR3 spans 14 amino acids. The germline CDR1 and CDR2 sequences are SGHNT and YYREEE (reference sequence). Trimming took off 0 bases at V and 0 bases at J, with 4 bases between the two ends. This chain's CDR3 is CASSLELAKNIQYF. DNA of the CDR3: TGTGCCAGCAGCTTGGAATTAGCCAAAAACATTCAGTACTTC.

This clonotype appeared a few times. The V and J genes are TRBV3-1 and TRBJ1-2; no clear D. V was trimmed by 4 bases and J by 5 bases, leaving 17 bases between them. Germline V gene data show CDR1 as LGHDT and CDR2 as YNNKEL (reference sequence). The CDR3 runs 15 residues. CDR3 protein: CASSLRSNVQYGYTF. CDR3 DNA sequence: TGTGCCAGCAGCCTGCGCTCTAACGTCCAGTATGGCTACACCTTC.

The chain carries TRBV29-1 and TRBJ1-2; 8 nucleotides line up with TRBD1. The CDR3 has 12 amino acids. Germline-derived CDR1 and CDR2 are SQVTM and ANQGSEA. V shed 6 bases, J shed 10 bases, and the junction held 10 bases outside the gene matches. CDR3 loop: CSVGTGWNAYTF. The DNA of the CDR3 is TGCAGCGTCGGGACAGGATGGAATGCCTACACCTTC. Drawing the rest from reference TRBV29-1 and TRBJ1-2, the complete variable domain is SAVISQKPSRDICQRGTSLTIQCQVDSQVTMMFWYRQQPGQSLTLIATANQGSEATYESGFVIDKFPISRPNLTFSTLTVSNMSPEDSSIYLCSVGTGWNAYTFGSGTRLTVV.